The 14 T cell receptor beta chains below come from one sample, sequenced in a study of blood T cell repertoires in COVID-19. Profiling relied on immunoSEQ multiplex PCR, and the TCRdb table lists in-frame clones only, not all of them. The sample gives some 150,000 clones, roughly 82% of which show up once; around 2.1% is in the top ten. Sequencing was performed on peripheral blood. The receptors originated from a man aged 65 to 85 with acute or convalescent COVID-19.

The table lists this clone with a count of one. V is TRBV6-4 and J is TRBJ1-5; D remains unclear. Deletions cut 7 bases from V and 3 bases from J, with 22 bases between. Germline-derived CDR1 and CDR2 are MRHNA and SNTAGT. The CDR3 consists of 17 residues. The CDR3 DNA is TGTGCCAGCAAAAATCGGGAGGGTAGTAGGAACAATCAGCCCCAGCATTTT. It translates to CASKNREGSRNNQPQHF.

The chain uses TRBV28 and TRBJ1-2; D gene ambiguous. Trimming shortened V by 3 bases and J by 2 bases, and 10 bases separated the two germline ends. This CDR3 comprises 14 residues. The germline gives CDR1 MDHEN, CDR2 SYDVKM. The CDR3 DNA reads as TGTGCCAGCAGTTTCTCAGGAGGCAACTATGGCTACACCTTC. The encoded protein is CASSFSGGNYGYTF.

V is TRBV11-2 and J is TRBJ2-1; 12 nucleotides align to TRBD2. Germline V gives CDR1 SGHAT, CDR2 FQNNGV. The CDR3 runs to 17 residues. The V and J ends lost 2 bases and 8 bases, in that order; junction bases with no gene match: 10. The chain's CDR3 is CASSLPNLAGGPHEQFF. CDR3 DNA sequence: TGTGCCAGCAGCTTACCTAATCTAGCGGGAGGGCCCCATGAGCAGTTCTTC.

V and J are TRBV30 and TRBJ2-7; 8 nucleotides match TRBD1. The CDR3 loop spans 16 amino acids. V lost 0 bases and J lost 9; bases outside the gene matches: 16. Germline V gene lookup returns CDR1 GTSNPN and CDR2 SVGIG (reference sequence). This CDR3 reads CAWSVPHKAGGTGQYF. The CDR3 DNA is TGTGCCTGGAGTGTACCCCATAAGGCAGGGGGGACAGGGCAGTACTTC. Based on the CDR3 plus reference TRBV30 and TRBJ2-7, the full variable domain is SQTIHQWPATLVQPVGSPLSLECTVEGTSNPNLYWYRQAAGRGLQLLFYSVGIGQISSEVPQNLSASRPQDRQFILSSKKLLLSDSGFYLCAWSVPHKAGGTGQYFGPGTRLTVT.

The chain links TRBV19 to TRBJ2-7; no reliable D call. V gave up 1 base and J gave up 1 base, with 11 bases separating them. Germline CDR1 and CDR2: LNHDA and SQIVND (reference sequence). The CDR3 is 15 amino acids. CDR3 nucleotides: TGTGCCAGTAGTATAGGCCCTTCCAGTTCCTACGAGCAGTACTTC. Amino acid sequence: CASSIGPSSSYEQYF.

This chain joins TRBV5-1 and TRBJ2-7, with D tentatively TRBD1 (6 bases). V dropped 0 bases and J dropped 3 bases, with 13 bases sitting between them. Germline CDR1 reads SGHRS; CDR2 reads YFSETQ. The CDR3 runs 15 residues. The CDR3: CASSLGQGTGYEQYF. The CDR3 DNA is TGCGCCAGCAGCTTGGGCCAGGGGACGGGCTACGAGCAGTACTTC.

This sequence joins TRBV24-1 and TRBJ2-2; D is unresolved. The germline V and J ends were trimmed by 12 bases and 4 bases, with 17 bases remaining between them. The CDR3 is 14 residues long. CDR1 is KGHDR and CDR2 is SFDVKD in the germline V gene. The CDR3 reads CAAGSTLITGELFF. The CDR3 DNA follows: TGTGCCGCTGGCTCGACACTGATCACCGGGGAGCTGTTTTTT.

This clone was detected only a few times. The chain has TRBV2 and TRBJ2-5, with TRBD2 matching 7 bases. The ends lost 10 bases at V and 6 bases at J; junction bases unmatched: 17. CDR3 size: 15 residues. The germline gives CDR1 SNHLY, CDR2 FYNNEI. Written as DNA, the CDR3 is TGTGCCACCGGGAGGTCCGGACTCCGCTGGAAGACCCAGTACTTC. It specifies CATGRSGLRWKTQYF. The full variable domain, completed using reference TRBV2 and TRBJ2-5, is EPEVTQTPSHQVTQMGQEVILRCVPISNHLYFYWYRQILGQKVEFLVSFYNNEISEKSEIFDDQFSVERPDGSNFTLKIRSTKLEDSAMYFCATGRSGLRWKTQYFGPGTRLLVL.

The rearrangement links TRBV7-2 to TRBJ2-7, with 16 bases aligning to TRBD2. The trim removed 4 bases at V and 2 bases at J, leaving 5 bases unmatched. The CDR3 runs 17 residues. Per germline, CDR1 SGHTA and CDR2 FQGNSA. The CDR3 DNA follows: TGTGCCAGCAGCTCCCGGGGACTAGCGGGGGGGCCCTACGAGCAGTACTTC. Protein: CASSSRGLAGGPYEQYF.

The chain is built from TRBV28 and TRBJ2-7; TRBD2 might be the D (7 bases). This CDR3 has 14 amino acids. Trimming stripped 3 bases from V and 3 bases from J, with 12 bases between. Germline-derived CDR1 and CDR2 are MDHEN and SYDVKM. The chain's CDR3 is CASSLGGQVYEQYF. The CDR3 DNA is TGTGCCAGCAGTTTGGGGGGGCAAGTCTACGAGCAGTACTTC.

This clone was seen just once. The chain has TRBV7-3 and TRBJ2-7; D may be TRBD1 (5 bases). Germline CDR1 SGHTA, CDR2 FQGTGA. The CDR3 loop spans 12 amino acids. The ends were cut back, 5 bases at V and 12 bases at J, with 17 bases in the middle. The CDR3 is CASSPPDTQLYF. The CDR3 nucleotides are TGTGCCAGCAGCCCGCCGGACACCCAGCTGTACTTC.

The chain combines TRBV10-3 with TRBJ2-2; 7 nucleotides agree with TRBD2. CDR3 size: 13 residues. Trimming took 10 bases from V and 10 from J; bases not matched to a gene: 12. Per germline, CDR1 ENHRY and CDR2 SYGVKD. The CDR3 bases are TGTGCCAAACGGGGGGAGGAGATGGAGGAGCTGTTTTTT. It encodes CAKRGEEMEELFF.

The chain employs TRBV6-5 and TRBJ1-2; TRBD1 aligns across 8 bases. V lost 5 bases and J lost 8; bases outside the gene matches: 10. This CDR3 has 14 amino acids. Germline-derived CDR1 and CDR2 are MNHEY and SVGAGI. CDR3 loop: CASSPRTGTIGYTF. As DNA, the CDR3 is TGTGCCAGCAGTCCACGGACAGGGACTATAGGCTACACCTTC.

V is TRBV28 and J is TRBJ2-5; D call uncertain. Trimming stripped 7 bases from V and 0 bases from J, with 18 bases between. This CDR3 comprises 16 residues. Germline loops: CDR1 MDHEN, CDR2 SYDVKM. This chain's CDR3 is CASTPFTKRHQETQYF. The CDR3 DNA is TGTGCCAGCACCCCTTTCACTAAGCGCCACCAAGAGACCCAGTACTTC.